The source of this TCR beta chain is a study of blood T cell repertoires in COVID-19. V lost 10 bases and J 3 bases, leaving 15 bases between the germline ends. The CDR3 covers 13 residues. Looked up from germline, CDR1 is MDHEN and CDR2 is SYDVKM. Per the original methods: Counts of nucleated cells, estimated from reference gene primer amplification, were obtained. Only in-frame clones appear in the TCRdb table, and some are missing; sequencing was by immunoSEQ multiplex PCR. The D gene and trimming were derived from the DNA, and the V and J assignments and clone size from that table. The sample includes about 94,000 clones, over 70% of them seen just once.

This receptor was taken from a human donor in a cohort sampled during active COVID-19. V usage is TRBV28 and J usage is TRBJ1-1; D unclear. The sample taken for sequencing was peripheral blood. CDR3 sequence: CAIRGSYYTEAFF. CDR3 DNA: TGTGCCATACGAGGGTCTTATTACACTGAAGCTTTCTTT.